This T cell receptor (beta chain) derives from a study of blood T cell repertoires in COVID-19 (dated by TCRdb to between 2020 and 2021). Study-wide context: Collaborator samples came from the United States, Italy and Spain and covered acute and convalescent phases of COVID-19. Where available, HLA class I and class II types were obtained from metadata supplied by the sample provider rather than from assay-based typing. The material from the prospective study consisted of cDNA or gDNA derived from T cells, B-cell-depleted T cells, or PBMCs. Sample metadata almost always included a de-identified subject ID, COVID-19 status, age in years and sex. The samples were drawn from the first 160 participants of the ongoing ImmuneRACE study and from 1,254 subjects provided by 6 global collaborators. A freely available public database, intended as a resource for researchers studying the immune response to SARS-CoV-2, is where the repertoires were released. Deeply sampled blood TCRbeta repertoires from subjects exposed to, actively infected with, or recovered from COVID-19 were included in the dataset. What the study reported, not specific to this receptor: Clinical and demographic metadata were provided uncurated, with the amount varying by source and participant.

The CDR3 measures 17 amino acids from cysteine to phenylalanine. Just the 51-base CDR3 DNA is kept, in frame starting at base 1. Reading the germline V gene gives CDR1 MNHNS and CDR2 SASEGT. The trim is 3 bases for V and 1 base for J, with a gap of 16 bases between the germline ends. Collaborating institutions collected whole blood in K2EDTA tubes following their own protocols. Collaborator samples were shipped for TCRbeta analysis as frozen whole blood, isolated PBMCs, or DNA extracted from either sample type. Notes on this clone: This receptor's antigen is unknown. The sample holds no much larger clone one base away, and base qualities are not on file.

The immunoSEQ Assay, a bias-controlled multiplex PCR, was used to amplify TCRbeta CDR3 regions from genomic DNA. Under the source paper's analysis protocol: Nucleated cell counts per sample were estimated from amplification of reference gene primers within the assay. To quantify the absolute abundance of each unique TCRbeta CDR3 rearrangement, sequence reads were collapsed and filtered. For each sample, productive Simpson clonality was calculated by taking the square root of Simpson's diversity index across productive rearrangements. In its TCRdb copy, this immuneACCESS table keeps in-frame sequences only and misses some clones. Where compared with another copy, unresolved V genes explain less than half of these, and the others have no known cause. V and J calls and clone size follow that table, whereas D and trimming were derived from the DNA. Counted in this sample were around 170,000 clones; roughly 84% of them appeared once. The ten largest clonotypes hold 12% to 15% of the sample.

The sequence came from a man younger than 35 with active or convalescent COVID-19. Here the chain combines TRBV6-1 and TRBJ1-3; a tentative D match to TRBD1 spans 5 bases. The sequenced sample was peripheral blood. CDR3 reads: CASSDPYPTASGNTIYF. The sequenced DNA is TGTGCCAGCAGTGACCCCTACCCGACAGCGTCTGGAAACACCATATATTTT.